A single sample is the source of the 10 T cell receptor beta chains below, sequenced in a study of CD8 T cells in Susac syndrome. It was with random hexamers that about 0.45 to 1 ug RNA was reverse transcribed. MiXCR, run by TCRdb on the immunoSEQ multiplex PCR reads, gives a single entry per CDR3 protein. Of 120,000 to 150,000 distinct CDR3 sequences listed, approximately 94% are singletons. Sequencing was done on a sample of CD4+ T cells from PBMCs. All receptors come from a human donor with Susac syndrome.

This chain connects TRBV28 to TRBJ2-5; D gene unclear. Germline V gene data show CDR1 as MDHEN and CDR2 as SYDVKM. This CDR3 is 12 amino acids long. Between the trimmed V and J ends, which lost 5 bases and 5 bases, there was a span of 9 bases. In nucleotides, the CDR3 is TGTGCCAGCAGTGGTTTCGGTGAGACCCAGTACTTC. It yields the protein CASSGFGETQYF.

V usage is TRBV10-3 and J usage is TRBJ2-1, with D hard to call. V shed 1 base and J shed 7 bases, with 8 bases lying between them. CDR1 ENHRY and CDR2 SYGVKD come from the germline V gene. CDR3 length: 13 amino acids. The CDR3 here is CAISELAGNEQFF. The CDR3 region has the DNA TGTGCCATCAGTGAGTTGGCTGGTAATGAGCAGTTCTTC.

The J gene is TRBJ2-1, the V gene TRBV20-1, with 7 positions matching TRBD1. V shed 6 bases and J 2 bases; nucleotides not matched to a gene: 7. This CDR3 region has 14 residues. Per germline, CDR1 DFQATT and CDR2 SNEGSKA (reference sequence). The CDR3 is CSASTGVPYNEQFF. The DNA of the CDR3 is TGCAGTGCCTCAACAGGGGTCCCCTACAATGAGCAGTTCTTC.

Of note for this clonotype: The germline gene is not matched at one end of the junction; a read error may be the cause. This chain uses TRBV20-1 with TRBJ2-7, with D possibly being TRBD1 or TRBD2 (6 bases each). Germline loops: CDR1 DFQATT, CDR2 SNEGSKA (reference sequence). The CDR3 contains 13 residues. This chain's CDR3 is CSARDWVLGGFHF. The CDR3, as DNA: TGCAGTGCTAGAGATTGGGTGCTCGGGGGCTTCCACTTC.

The chain couples TRBV4-1 to TRBJ2-3; D unresolved. Germline V gene sequence: CDR1 MGHRA, CDR2 YSYEKL. Deletions cut 2 bases from V and 3 bases from J, with 12 bases between. CDR3 length: 15 residues. CDR3 sequence (DNA): TGCGCCAGCAGCCAAAAAGACCTTTCAACAGATACGCAGTATTTT. Its translation is CASSQKDLSTDTQYF.

J is TRBJ2-1 and V is TRBV7-9; TRBD1 matches 9 bases. V trimming: 3 bases; J trimming: 6 bases; junction bases outside the gene matches: 3. The CDR3 loop spans 14 amino acids. CDR1 and CDR2 from the germline V gene are SEHNR and FQNEAQ (reference sequence). The CDR3 bases are TGTGCCAGCAGCTTCTCGACAGGGGGCAATGAGCAGTTCTTC. Amino acids: CASSFSTGGNEQFF.

The rearrangement joins TRBV29-1 to TRBJ2-2; 11 positions agree with TRBD1. V dropped 7 bases and J dropped 7; count of bases not matched to a gene: 11. In germline, CDR1 is SQVTM, CDR2 ANQGSEA. This CDR3 region has 15 residues. CDR3 coding DNA: TGCAGCGCCTCCCGGGACAGGGGGTTAGTCGGGGAGCTGTTTTTT. This sequence encodes CSASRDRGLVGELFF.

The genes are TRBV20-1 and TRBJ2-7, with 8 nucleotides matching TRBD1. With V trimmed by 3 bases and J by 3 bases, 10 bases remained unmatched. This CDR3 spans 15 amino acids. Germline assignment: CDR1 DFQATT and CDR2 SNEGSKA (reference sequence). CDR3 nucleotides: TGCAGTGCTAGCCGCGACGGGGACAGGCTCTACGAGCAGTACTTC. Translating it yields CSASRDGDRLYEQYF.

The chain couples TRBV28 to TRBJ2-4, with TRBD2 matching over 11 bases. Germline trimming cut 3 bases from V and 0 bases from J; bases unmatched to any gene: 4. The CDR3 totals 17 residues. Germline V gene lookup returns CDR1 MDHEN and CDR2 SYDVKM. The DNA of the CDR3 is TGTGCCAGCAGTTTTACTAGCGGGGGACTAGCCAAAAACATTCAGTACTTC. This translates into CASSFTSGGLAKNIQYF.

The chain carries TRBV14 and TRBJ1-4; D is unclear. This CDR3 comprises 14 residues. The V end was cut by 0 bases, the J end by 8 bases, with 10 bases between. CDR1 is SGHDN, CDR2 FVKESK, per germline. CDR3 sequence: CASSQESPREKLFF. CDR3 coding DNA: TGTGCCAGCAGCCAAGAATCCCCTCGAGAAAAACTGTTTTTT.